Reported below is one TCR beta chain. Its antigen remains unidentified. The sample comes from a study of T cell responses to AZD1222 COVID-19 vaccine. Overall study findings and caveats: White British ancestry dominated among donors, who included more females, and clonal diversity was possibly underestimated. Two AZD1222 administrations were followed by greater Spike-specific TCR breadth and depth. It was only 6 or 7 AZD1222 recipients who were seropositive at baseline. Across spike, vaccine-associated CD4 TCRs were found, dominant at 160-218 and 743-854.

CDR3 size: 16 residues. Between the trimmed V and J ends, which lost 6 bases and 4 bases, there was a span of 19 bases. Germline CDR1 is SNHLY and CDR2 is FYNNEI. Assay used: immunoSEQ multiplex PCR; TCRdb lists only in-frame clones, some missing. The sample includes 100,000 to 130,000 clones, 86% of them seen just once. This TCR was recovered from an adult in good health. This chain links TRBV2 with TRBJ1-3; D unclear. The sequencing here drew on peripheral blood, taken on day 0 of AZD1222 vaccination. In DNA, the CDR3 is TGTGCCAGCAGCGCCTCAATCGTCGGGCCCGGAAACACCATATATTTT. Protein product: CASSASIVGPGNTIYF.